Detailed here is one T cell receptor (beta chain). Its antigen is not known. The CDR3 totals 17 residues. Germline V gives CDR1 SSHAT, CDR2 FNYEAQ (reference sequence). The sample is drawn from a study of T cells after yellow fever vaccination. TCRdb reprocessed the 5' RACE reads with MiXCR, giving one entry per CDR3 protein. The sample lists 620,000 or so distinct CDR3 sequences, roughly a sixth occurring once. Overall study findings and caveats: Researchers report a weaker secondary response that nonetheless peaked faster, day 5 versus 15. Reappearance after the booster was observed for most primary-vaccination clones (about 96% CD4, approximately 90% CD8).

The TCR originated in a man younger than 35 who received the YFV17D yellow fever vaccine. Sequenced here: PBMCs, sampled about 5 days after the first yellow fever vaccination. The rearrangement links TRBV7-7 to TRBJ2-7; no clear D. The CDR3 region is CASSLAELVGFLHEQYV. The CDR3 bases are TGTGCTAGCAGCTTAGCTGAACTCGTGGGGTTTCTCCACGAGCAGTACGTC.